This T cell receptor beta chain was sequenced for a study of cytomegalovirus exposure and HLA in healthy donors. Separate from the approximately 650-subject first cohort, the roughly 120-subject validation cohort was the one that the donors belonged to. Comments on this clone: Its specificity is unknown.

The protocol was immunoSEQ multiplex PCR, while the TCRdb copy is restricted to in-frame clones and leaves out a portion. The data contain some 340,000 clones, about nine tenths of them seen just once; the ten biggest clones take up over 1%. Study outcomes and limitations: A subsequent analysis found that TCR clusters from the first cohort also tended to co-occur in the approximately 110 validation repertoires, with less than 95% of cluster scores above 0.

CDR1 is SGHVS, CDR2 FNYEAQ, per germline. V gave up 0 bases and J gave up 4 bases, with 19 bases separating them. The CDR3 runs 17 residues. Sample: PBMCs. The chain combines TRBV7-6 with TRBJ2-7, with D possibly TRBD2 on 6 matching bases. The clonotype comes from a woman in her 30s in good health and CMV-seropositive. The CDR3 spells CASSLATPFGGTYEQYF. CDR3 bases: TGTGCCAGCAGCTTAGCCACTCCCTTTGGGGGGACTTACGAGCAGTACTTC. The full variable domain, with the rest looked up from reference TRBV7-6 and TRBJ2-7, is GAGVSQSPRYKVTKRGQDVALRCDPISGHVSLYWYRQALGQGPEFLTYFNYEAQQDKSGLPNDRFSAERPEGSISTLTIQRTEQRDSAMYRCASSLATPFGGTYEQYFGPGTRLTVT.